The T cell receptor beta chain under discussion was sequenced for a study of long-term antiretroviral therapy in people with HIV. The authors ran the immunoSEQ assay, v3.0, at survey level. Using immunoSEQ multiplex PCR, the repertoire was profiled, and TCRdb retains in-frame clones only, with some absent. Among approximately 17,000 clones, more than 60% were seen once, and the ten largest hold about 15%. Participants who had HIV were, without exception, treated in the United States. The count of this clone is one. With 4 bases removed from V and 3 bases from J, the gap between germline ends came to 16 bases. Germline CDR1 and CDR2: MNHNS and SASEGT. The CDR3 is 15 amino acids.

This specimen consisted of unsorted PBMCs, obtained less than 2.2 years before starting antiretroviral therapy. The chain couples TRBV6-1 to TRBJ2-7, with D possibly TRBD2 on 6 matching bases. This receptor was obtained from a young man with HIV. The DNA of the CDR3 is TGTGCCAGCAGTGCTTTCGCCGGGGGTGGCTACGAGCAGTACTTC. This encodes CASSAFAGGGYEQYF.